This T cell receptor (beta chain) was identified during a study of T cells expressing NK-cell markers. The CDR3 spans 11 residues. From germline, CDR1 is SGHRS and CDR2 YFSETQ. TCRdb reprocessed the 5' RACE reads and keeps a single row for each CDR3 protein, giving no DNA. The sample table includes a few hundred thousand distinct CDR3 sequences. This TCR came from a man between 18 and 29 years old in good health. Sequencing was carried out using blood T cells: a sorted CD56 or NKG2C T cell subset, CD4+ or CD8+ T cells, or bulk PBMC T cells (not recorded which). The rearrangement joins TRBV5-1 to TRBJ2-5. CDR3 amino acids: CASRAVETQYF.